The 9 T cell receptor beta chains given below trace back to one sample, sequenced in a study of PD-1 blockade in classical Hodgkin lymphoma. Sequenced by immunoSEQ multiplex PCR; TCRdb stores in-frame clones only, minus some. The sample shows about 39,000 clones, roughly 73% of them seen only once. Time point reported: cycle 4 day 1 (C4D1), after five to seven weeks of nivolumab. Each and every patient relapsed after autologous stem cell transplantation, and patients got differing brentuximab vedotin exposure. Here the sequenced sample was peripheral blood mononuclear cells (PBMCs), taken before the fourth cycle of nivolumab. Receptors were obtained from a human donor with classical Hodgkin lymphoma.

Of note for this clone: The junction does not match germline at one end; this may be a read error. This chain connects TRBV19 to TRBJ1-5; possibly TRBD1 for D (6 bases). The CDR3 has 13 residues. The V gene's germline CDR1 is LNHDA and CDR2 SQIVND (reference sequence). The CDR3 DNA is TGTGCGAGTAAAGGACAGTCCTATCAGCCCCAGCATTTT. Translating it yields CASKGQSYQPQHF. Together with reference TRBV19 and TRBJ1-5, the CDR3 gives the full variable domain: DGGITQSPKYLFRKEGQNVTLSCEQNLNHDAMYWYRQDPGQGLRLIYYSQIVNDFQKGDIAEGYSVSREKKESFPLTVTSAQKNPTAFYLCASKGQSYQPQHFGDGTRLSIL.

Worth noting for this clone: The germline gene is not matched at one end of the junction; a read error may be the cause. This chain joins TRBV7-7 and TRBJ2-1, with no clear D. Germline assignment: CDR1 SSHAT and CDR2 FNYEAQ (reference sequence). This CDR3 spans 13 amino acids. The CDR3 nucleotides are TGTGCTAGCAGCTTCGGCCAGGACAATGAGCAGTTCTTC. Translation: CASSFGQDNEQFF.

This rearrangement joins TRBV27 to TRBJ1-1; no definite D call. The CDR3 has 13 residues. Per the germline V gene, CDR1 is MNHEY and CDR2 is SMNVEV (reference sequence). The V gene lost 0 bases and the J gene lost 6 bases, with 8 bases spanning the gap. In DNA form, the CDR3 reads TGTGCCAGCAGTTTATCGAGGACCGCTGAAGCTTTCTTT. It encodes CASSLSRTAEAFF.

The chain couples TRBV9 to TRBJ1-2; the D is unclear. Germline V CDR1 and CDR2: SGDLS, YYNGEE. The CDR3 length is 14 residues. Trimming took 0 bases from V and 0 from J, leaving 6 bases between them. The CDR3 loop is CASSVGGTNYGYTF. In nucleotides, the CDR3 is TGTGCCAGCAGCGTAGGGGGAACTAACTATGGCTACACCTTC.

This clone showed up just once. The rearrangement joins TRBV28 to TRBJ1-2; 8 positions agree with TRBD1. Per the germline V gene, CDR1 is MDHEN and CDR2 is SYDVKM. This CDR3 has 14 amino acids. V lost 5 bases to trimming and J lost 5 bases; unmatched junction nucleotides: 7. As DNA, the CDR3 is TGTGCCAGCAGTCTCCCCCGGACAGGGTATGGCTACACCTTC. Translating it yields CASSLPRTGYGYTF.

The sample holds one count of this clone. The chain is built from TRBV27 and TRBJ1-1; 7 bases are shared with TRBD1. The CDR3 has 14 amino acids. Germline assignment: CDR1 MNHEY and CDR2 SMNVEV (reference sequence). J gave up 3 bases and V 5 bases, and 6 bases lay outside the gene matches. CDR3 sequence (DNA): TGTGCCAGCAGTCTTCAGGGGGACTACACTGAAGCTTTCTTT. Protein: CASSLQGDYTEAFF.

This chain's CDR3 is CASSQDWTPSYEQYF. The CDR3 DNA reads as TGCGCCAGCAGCCAAGACTGGACTCCCTCCTACGAGCAGTACTTC. This rearrangement joins TRBV4-3 to TRBJ2-7, with a possible D match to TRBD2 (5 bases). This CDR3 comprises 15 residues. The ends were cut back, 0 bases at V and 0 bases at J, with 9 bases in the middle. In germline, CDR1 is LGHNA, CDR2 YSLEER.

The chain couples TRBV2 to TRBJ2-7; 8 bases map to TRBD1. Germline V gene data show CDR1 as SNHLY and CDR2 as FYNNEI. The CDR3 is 16 residues long. Unmatched junction bases numbered 14, after V lost 6 bases and J lost 4 bases. For the CDR3, the DNA is TGTGCCAGCAGATCCCCCGGGACAGGATACCTATACGAGCAGTACTTC. It translates to CASRSPGTGYLYEQYF.

V gene TRBV7-2 combines with J gene TRBJ1-2; D is ambiguous. Trimming left V 3 bases short and J 6 bases short, with 20 bases between. Germline V gene sequence: CDR1 SGHTA, CDR2 FQGNSA. This CDR3 is built from 16 residues. CDR3 nucleotides: TGTGCCAGCAGCTTCGGTCTAAGTGAGGGAACTCATGGCTACACCTTC. Protein sequence: CASSFGLSEGTHGYTF.